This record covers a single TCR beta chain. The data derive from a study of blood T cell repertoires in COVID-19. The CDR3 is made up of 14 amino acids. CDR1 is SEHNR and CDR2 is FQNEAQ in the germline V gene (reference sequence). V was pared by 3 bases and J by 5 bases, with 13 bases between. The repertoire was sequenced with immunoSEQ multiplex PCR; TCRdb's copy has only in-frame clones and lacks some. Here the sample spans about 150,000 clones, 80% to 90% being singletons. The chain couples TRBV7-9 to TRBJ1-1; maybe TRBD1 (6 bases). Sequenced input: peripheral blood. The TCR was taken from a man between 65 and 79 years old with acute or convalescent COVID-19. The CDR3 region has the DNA TGTGCCAGCAGCTTCGGCGGGGGCGGAACTGAAGCTTTCTTT. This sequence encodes CASSFGGGGTEAFF.